This T cell receptor beta chain was documented in a study of T cell repertoires in cytomegalovirus infection. Study overall: Well-studied HLA-B-restricted epitopes and recently identified HLA-C-restricted epitopes of CMV were both used in the study. Public TCR beta signatures provided an indication of both CMV infection and a matching HLA type.

MiXCR, run by TCRdb on the reads, gives a single entry per CDR3 protein. In the table there are about 110,000 distinct CDR3 sequences, around 28% of which are singletons. This clonotype was seen at least ten times. Its antigen is as yet unknown. Here the sequenced sample was CD8+ T cells from cultured PBMCs, taken from culture after CMV antigen stimulation. The sequence came from a human donor in good health (CMV status not recorded). Some clones in this sample may be carry-over from other donors' samples.

The CDR3 bases are TGTGCCAGCAGCTTAGCTTGGTACGAGCAGTACTTC. It yields the protein CASSLAWYEQYF. J is TRBJ2-7 and V is TRBV7-2; D uncertain. Germline-derived CDR1 and CDR2 are SGHTA and FQGNSA. The germline V and J ends were trimmed by 0 bases and 4 bases, with 4 bases remaining between them. The CDR3 has 12 amino acids.